The entry that follows covers one T cell receptor (beta chain) sequence. Per the authors' pipeline: It was from reference gene primer amplification that nucleated cell counts were estimated. The assay was immunoSEQ multiplex PCR, and TCRdb's table has in-frame clones only and misses some. V and J calls and clone size are those listed in that table; D and trimming were worked out from the DNA. The table includes 250,000 or so clones, 86% detected once. These data originate in a study of blood T cell repertoires in COVID-19. Study overall: T cells, B-cell-depleted T cells, or PBMCs provided the cDNA or gDNA that served as material.

Sequenced input: peripheral blood. The TCR was taken from a man between 35 and 55 years old with active or convalescent COVID-19.

The CDR3 sequence: CASTVSLGYNEQFF. As DNA, the CDR3 is TGTGCCAGCACCGTGAGTCTCGGCTACAATGAGCAGTTCTTC. This chain links TRBV6-5 with TRBJ2-1; D not resolved. V was cut by 7 bases and J by 3 bases, with 13 bases left in between. This CDR3 has 14 amino acids. Germline V gene data show CDR1 as MNHEY and CDR2 as SVGAGI.